This TCR beta chain was documented in a study of cytomegalovirus exposure and HLA in healthy donors. General study results and limits: Later genetic work tied a missense DCLRE1C variant to beta-chain V and J trimming.

Donors were nominally healthy when sampled, though unrecorded immune exposures were likely. Comments on this clone: Its antigen is still unknown. The sample contains more than one DNA sequence encoding this CDR3.

V dropped 2 bases and J dropped 5; count of bases not matched to a gene: 2. Germline-derived CDR1 and CDR2 are SGDLS and YYNGEE. The CDR3 sequence is 15 residues long. The PCR had 60 Vbeta and 13 Jbeta primers. TCRdb's copy holds only in-frame clones and misses some; the assay was immunoSEQ multiplex PCR. Among 180,000 or so clones, around 80% were seen once, and the ten largest hold approximately 0.78%. Sequencing was performed on PBMCs. V gene TRBV9 combines with J gene TRBJ2-1; TRBD2 matches at 12 bases. This TCR was recovered from a young woman in good health and CMV-seronegative. Here the CDR3 reads CASSVGLAGHNEQFF. In nucleotides, the CDR3 is TGTGCCAGCAGCGTGGGACTAGCGGGCCACAATGAGCAGTTCTTC.